This T cell receptor (beta chain) came from a study of response to subunit inactivated influenza vaccine. Germline assignment: CDR1 MNHEY and CDR2 SVGEGT. Unmatched junction bases numbered 9, after V lost 8 bases and J lost 2 bases. The CDR3 extends over 14 amino acids. This clonotype has a handful of counts. One entry per CDR3 protein, called by TCRdb with MiXCR from the RT-PCR reads. Of about 500,000 distinct CDR3 sequences listed, roughly 13% are singletons. J is TRBJ2-7 and V is TRBV6-2 or TRBV6-3, with 7 bases aligning to TRBD1. Sequencing used PBMCs from blood, obtained 35 to 45 days after vaccination. The sequence was obtained from a man aged 50 to 60 who received an inactivated influenza vaccine. This chain's CDR3 is CASEGADRPYEQYF. CDR3 coding DNA: TGTGCCAGCGAAGGGGCGGACAGGCCCTACGAGCAGTACTTC.